This T cell receptor beta chain was identified during a study of CD8+CD57+ T cells in acquired aplastic anemia. With V trimmed by 4 bases and J by 5 bases, 9 bases remained unmatched. CDR3 length: 16 amino acids. Germline V gives CDR1 KGHDR, CDR2 SFDVKD. This clonotype showed up just a few times. The TCR beta profiling, which covered VDJ combination and CDR3 sequence, was carried out using genomic DNA as the template. A single record per CDR3 protein comes from TCRdb applying MiXCR to the reads. Here the sample spans under 200,000 distinct CDR3 sequences, 45% to 55% being singletons. Selection for sequencing was limited to patients who had shown CD8+CD57+ cell expansion by flow cytometry.

The receptor was isolated from a human donor with aplastic anemia. The sequenced sample was sorted CD4+, CD8+, or CD8+CD57+ T cells (not recorded which) from PBMCs. The chain employs TRBV24-1 and TRBJ2-3, with TRBD1 identical over 9 bases. CDR3 DNA: TGTGCCACCAGTGAACCGACAGGGGGTCAGGGAGATACGCAGTATTTT. Translation gives CATSEPTGGQGDTQYF.